Listed here is a single T cell receptor (beta chain). Unique molecular identifiers were incorporated during preparation of the TCRbeta library. TCRdb re-called the PCR reads with MiXCR, one entry per CDR3 protein. The sample lists about 610,000 distinct CDR3 sequences; about 10% were seen once. These data are taken from a study of T-cell reconstitution after alpha-beta-depleted transplantation in children. Germline V gene sequence: CDR1 MNHEY, CDR2 SVGAGI. Trimming cost V 2 bases and J 9 bases; bases outside gene matches: 9. The CDR3 consists of 15 residues. Sequences were derived from PBMCs from the stem cell graft donor, sampled from the stem cell graft. This sequence originates from a human donor who donated a stem cell graft to a child with acute myeloid leukemia. This sequence joins TRBV6-5 and TRBJ2-1; 8 bases are shared with TRBD2. CDR3 sequence (DNA): TGTGCCAGCAGTTACCCAGCCGGGACTAGTAGTGAGCAGTTCTTC. Its translation: CASSYPAGTSSEQFF.